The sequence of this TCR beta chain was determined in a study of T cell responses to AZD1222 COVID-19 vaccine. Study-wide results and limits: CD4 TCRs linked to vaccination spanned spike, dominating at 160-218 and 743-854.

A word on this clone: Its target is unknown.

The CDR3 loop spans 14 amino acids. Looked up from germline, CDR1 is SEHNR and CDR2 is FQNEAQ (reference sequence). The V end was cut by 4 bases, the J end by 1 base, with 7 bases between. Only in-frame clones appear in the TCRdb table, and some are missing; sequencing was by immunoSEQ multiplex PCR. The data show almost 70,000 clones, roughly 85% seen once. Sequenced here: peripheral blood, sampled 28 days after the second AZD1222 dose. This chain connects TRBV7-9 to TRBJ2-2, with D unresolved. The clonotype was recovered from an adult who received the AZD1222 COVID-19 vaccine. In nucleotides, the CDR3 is TGTGCCAGCAGCTGGTCAGGGAACACCGGGGAGCTGTTTTTT. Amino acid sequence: CASSWSGNTGELFF.